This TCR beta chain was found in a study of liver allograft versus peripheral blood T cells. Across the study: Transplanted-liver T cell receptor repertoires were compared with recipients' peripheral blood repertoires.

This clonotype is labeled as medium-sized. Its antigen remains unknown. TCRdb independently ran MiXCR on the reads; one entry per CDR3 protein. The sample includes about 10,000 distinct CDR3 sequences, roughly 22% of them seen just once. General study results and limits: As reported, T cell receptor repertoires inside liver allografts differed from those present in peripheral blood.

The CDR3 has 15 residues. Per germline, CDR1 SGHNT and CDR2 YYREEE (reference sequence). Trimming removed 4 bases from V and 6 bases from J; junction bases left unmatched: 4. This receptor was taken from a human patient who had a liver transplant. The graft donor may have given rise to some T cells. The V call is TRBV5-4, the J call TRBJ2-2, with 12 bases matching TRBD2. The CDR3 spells CASSPASGRAGELFF. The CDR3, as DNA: TGTGCCAGCAGCCCCGCTAGCGGGAGGGCCGGGGAGCTGTTTTTT.